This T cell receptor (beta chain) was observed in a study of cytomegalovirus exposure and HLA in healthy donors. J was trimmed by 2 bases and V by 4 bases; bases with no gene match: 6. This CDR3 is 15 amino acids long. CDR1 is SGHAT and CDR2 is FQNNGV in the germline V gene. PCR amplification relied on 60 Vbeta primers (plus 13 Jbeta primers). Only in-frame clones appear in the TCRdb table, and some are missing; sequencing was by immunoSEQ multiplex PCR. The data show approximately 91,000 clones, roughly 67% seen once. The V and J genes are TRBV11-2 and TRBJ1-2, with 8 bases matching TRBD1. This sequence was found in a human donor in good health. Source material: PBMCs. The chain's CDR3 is CASSYRTGGNYGYTF. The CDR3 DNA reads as TGTGCCAGCAGCTACAGAACAGGGGGGAACTATGGCTACACCTTC.